This TCR beta chain comes out of a study of CD8 T cells in ankylosing spondylitis. One entry per CDR3 protein, called by TCRdb with MiXCR from the 5' RACE reads. The table has around 230,000 distinct CDR3 sequences, over 7% seen once. Germline assignment: CDR1 SQVTM and CDR2 ANQGSEA. The V and J ends lost 6 bases and 4 bases, in that order; junction bases with no gene match: 10. This CDR3 has 14 amino acids. There are many counts of this clonotype. This chain joins TRBV29-1 and TRBJ2-5; 8 nucleotides agree with TRBD2. Sequenced: blood, either unsorted or a sorted T cell fraction (not recorded which). This receptor was obtained from a female donor with ankylosing spondylitis or in good health (not recorded which). The CDR3 DNA follows: TGCAGCGTAGCCGAGCGGGAGAAGGGAGAGACCCAGTACTTC. It encodes CSVAEREKGETQYF.